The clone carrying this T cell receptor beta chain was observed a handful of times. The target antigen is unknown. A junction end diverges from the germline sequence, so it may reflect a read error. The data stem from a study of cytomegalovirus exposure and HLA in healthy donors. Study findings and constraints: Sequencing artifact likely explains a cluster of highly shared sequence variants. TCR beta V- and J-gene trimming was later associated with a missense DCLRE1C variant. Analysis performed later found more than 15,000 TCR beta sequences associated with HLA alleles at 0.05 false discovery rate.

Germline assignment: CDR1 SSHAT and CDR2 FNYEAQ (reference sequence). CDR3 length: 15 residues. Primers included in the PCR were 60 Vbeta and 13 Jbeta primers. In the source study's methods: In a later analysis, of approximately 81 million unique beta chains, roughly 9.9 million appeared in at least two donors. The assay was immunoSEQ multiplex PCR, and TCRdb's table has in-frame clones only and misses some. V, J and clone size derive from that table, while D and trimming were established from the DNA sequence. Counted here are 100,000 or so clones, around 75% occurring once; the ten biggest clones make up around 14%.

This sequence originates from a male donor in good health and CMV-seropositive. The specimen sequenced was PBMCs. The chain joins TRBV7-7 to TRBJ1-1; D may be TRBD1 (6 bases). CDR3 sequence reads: CASSLGKGVGTEAFF. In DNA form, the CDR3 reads TGTGCTAGCAGCTTAGGGAAGGGGGTGGGCACTGAAGCTTTCTTT. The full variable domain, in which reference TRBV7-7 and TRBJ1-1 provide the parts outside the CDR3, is GAGVSQSPRYKVTKRGQDVTLRCDPISSHATLYWYQQALGQGPEFLTYFNYEAQPDKSGLPSDRFSAERPEGSISTLTIQRTEQRDSAMYRCASSLGKGVGTEAFFGQGTRLTVV.